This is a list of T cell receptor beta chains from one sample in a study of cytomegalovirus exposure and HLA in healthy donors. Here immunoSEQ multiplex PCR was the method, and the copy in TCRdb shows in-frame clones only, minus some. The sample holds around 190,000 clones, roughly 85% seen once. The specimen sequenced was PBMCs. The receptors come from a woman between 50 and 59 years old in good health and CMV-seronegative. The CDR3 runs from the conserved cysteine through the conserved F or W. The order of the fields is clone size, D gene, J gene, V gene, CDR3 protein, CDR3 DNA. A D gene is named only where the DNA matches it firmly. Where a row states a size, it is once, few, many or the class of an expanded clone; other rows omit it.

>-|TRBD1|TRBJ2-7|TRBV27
CASSSLPGTVNEQYF
TGTGCCAGCAGTTCTCTCCCAGGGACAGTAAACGAGCAGTACTTC
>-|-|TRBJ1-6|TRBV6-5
CASSPGTWYNSPLHF
TGTGCCAGCAGCCCTGGGACATGGTATAATTCACCCCTCCACTTT
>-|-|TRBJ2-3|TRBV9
CASSVGQGTQYF
TGTGCCAGCAGCGTAGGTCAGGGAACGCAGTATTTT
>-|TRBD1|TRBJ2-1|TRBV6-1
CASSLTGSYNEQFF
TGTGCCAGCAGCCTGACAGGGTCCTACAATGAGCAGTTCTTC
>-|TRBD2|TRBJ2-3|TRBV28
CASSPTSGRLYNEYF
TGTGCCAGCAGTCCAACTAGCGGGCGCCTTTACAACGAGTATTTT
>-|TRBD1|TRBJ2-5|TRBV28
CASSLWGQGQETQYF
TGTGCCAGCAGTTTATGGGGACAGGGACAAGAGACCCAGTACTTC
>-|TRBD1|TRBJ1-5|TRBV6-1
CASGGTGGNQPQHF
TGTGCCAGCGGAGGGACAGGGGGCAATCAGCCCCAGCATTTT
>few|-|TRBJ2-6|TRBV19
CASTSQQGSSGANVLTF
TGTGCCAGTACCTCCCAACAGGGAAGCTCTGGGGCCAACGTCCTGACTTTC
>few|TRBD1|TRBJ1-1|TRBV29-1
CSVDWRGQVTEAFF
TGCAGCGTTGACTGGAGGGGGCAAGTCACTGAAGCTTTCTTT
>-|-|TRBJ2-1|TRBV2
CASKKGDTPYNEQFF
TGTGCCAGCAAGAAAGGGGACACCCCCTACAATGAGCAGTTCTTC
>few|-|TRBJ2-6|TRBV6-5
CATSPGDSGANVLTF
TGTGCCACATCCCCGGGGGACTCTGGGGCCAACGTCCTGACTTTC
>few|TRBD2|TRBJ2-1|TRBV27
CASRLAGGGNEQFF
TGTGCCAGCAGATTAGCGGGGGGAGGCAATGAGCAGTTCTTC
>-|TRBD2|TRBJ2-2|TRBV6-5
CASTNSGRRTGELFF
TGTGCCAGCACCAATAGCGGGAGGAGGACCGGGGAGCTGTTTTTT
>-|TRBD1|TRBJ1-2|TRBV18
CASSPSQGGQVKYGYTF
TGTGCCAGCTCACCGTCACAGGGGGGTCAAGTAAAGTATGGCTACACCTTC
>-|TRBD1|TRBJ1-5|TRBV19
CASMGTDNQPQHF
TGTGCCAGTATGGGGACAGACAATCAGCCCCAGCATTTT
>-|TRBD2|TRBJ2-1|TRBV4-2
CASSQDLIRASGRCNEQFF
TGTGCCAGCAGCCAAGACTTGATTAGGGCTAGCGGGAGGTGCAATGAGCAGTTCTTC
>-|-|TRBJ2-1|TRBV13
CASSPPRGFGNEQFF
TGTGCCAGCAGCCCCCCTCGGGGATTTGGCAATGAGCAGTTCTTC
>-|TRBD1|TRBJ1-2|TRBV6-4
CASSDSEQGASGDYGYTF
TGTGCCAGCAGTGACTCGGAACAGGGGGCAAGTGGGGACTATGGCTACACCTTC
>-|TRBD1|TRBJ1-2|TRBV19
CASEPGDSRRGYTF
TGTGCCAGCGAACCTGGGGACAGCCGCAGGGGCTACACCTTC
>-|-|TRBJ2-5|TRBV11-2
CASSLGSSQETQYF
TGTGCCAGCAGCTTAGGGTCGAGCCAAGAGACCCAGTACTTC
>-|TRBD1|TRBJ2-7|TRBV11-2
CASSGKGQGNNEQYF
TGTGCCAGCAGCGGGAAGGGACAGGGGAACAACGAGCAGTACTTC
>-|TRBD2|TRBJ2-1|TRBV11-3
CASSLAGLADHNEQFF
TGTGCCAGCAGCTTAGCGGGACTAGCGGACCACAATGAGCAGTTCTTC
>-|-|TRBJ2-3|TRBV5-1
CASSLEGGSTDTQYF
TGCGCCAGCAGCTTGGAGGGGGGGTCCACAGATACGCAGTATTTT
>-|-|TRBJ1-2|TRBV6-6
CASRPTGTGGYTF
TGTGCCAGCAGGCCCACAGGGACGGGTGGCTACACCTTC
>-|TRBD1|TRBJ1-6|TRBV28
CASSGQGANSPLHF
TGTGCCAGCAGCGGACAGGGTGCCAATTCACCCCTCCACTTT
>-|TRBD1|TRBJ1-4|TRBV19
CASSTTGQGRTNEKLFF
TGTGCCAGTAGTACCACCGGACAGGGACGAACTAATGAAAAACTGTTTTTT
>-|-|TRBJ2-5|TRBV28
CASSPQTYQETQYF
TGTGCCAGCAGTCCACAGACGTACCAAGAGACCCAGTACTTC
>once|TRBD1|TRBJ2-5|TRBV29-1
CSVGRDRGLETQYF
TGCAGCGTAGGCCGGGACAGGGGCTTGGAGACCCAGTACTTC
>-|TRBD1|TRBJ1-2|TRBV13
CASSWGTGGGTKGTF
TGTGCCAGCAGCTGGGGGACAGGGGGCGGCACGAAGGGCACCTTC
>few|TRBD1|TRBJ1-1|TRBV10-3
CAIRGTGNTEAFF
TGTGCCATCAGGGGGACAGGGAACACTGAAGCTTTCTTT
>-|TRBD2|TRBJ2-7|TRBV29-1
CSVLQAGGPHEQYF
TGCAGCGTCCTCCAAGCGGGAGGGCCCCACGAGCAGTACTTC
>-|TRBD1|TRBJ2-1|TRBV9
CASSVGPGTGENQFF
TGTGCCAGCAGCGTAGGCCCTGGGACAGGAGAAAACCAGTTCTTC
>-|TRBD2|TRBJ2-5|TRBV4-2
CASSQDSGRGQYF
TGTGCCAGCAGCCAGGATAGCGGGAGGGGCCAGTACTTC